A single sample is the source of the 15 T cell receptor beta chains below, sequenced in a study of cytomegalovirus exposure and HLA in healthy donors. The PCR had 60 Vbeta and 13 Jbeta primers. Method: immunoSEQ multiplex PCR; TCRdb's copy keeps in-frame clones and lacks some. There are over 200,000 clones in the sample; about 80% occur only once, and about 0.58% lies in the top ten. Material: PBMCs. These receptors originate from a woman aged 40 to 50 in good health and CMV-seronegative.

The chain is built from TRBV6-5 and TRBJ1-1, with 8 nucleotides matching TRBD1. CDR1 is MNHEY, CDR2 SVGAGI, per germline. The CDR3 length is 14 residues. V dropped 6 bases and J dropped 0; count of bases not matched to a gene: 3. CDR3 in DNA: TGTGCCAGCAGCGGGACAGGCATGAACACTGAAGCTTTCTTT. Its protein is CASSGTGMNTEAFF.

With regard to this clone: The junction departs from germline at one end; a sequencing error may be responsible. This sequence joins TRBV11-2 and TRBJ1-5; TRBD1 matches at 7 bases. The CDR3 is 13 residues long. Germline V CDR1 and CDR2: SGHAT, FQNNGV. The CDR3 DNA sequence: TGTGCCAGCAGCGTAGACAGGGATCAGCCCCAGCATTTT. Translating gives CASSVDRDQPQHF.

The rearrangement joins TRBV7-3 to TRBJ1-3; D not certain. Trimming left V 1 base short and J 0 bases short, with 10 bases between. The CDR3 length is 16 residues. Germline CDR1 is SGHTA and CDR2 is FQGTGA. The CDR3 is CASSLSPPSSGNTIYF. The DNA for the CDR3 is TGTGCCAGCAGCTTAAGTCCGCCGAGCTCTGGAAACACCATATATTTT.

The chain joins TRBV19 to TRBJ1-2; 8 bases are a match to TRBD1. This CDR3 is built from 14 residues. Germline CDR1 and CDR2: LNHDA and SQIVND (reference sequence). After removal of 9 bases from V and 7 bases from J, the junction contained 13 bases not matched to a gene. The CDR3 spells CASRNQGAPLGYTF. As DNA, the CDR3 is TGTGCCAGCCGAAACCAGGGGGCGCCGCTTGGCTACACCTTC.

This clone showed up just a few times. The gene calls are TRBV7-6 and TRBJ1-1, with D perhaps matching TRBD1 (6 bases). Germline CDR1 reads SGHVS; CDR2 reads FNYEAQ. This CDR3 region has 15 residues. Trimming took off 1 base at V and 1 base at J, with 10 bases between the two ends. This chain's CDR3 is CASSLVQGTNTEAFF. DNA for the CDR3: TGTGCCAGCAGCTTAGTTCAGGGGACGAACACTGAAGCTTTCTTT.

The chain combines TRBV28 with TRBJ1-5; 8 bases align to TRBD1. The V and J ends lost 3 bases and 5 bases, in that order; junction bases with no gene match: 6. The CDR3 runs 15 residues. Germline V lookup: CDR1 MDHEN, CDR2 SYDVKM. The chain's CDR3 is CASSFGTGGHQPQHF. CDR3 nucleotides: TGTGCCAGCAGTTTTGGTACAGGGGGACATCAGCCCCAGCATTTT. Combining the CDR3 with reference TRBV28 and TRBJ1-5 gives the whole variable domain DVKVTQSSRYLVKRTGEKVFLECVQDMDHENMFWYRQDPGLGLRLIYFSYDVKMKEKGDIPEGYSVSREKKERFSLILESASTNQTSMYLCASSFGTGGHQPQHFGDGTRLSIL.

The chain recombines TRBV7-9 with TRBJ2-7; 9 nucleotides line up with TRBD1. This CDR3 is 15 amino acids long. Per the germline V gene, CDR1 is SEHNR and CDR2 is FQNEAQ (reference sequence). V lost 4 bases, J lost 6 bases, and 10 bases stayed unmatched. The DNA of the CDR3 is TGTGCCAGCAGCTCGCCGGGACAGGGTTTAACCGAGCAGTACTTC. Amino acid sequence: CASSSPGQGLTEQYF.

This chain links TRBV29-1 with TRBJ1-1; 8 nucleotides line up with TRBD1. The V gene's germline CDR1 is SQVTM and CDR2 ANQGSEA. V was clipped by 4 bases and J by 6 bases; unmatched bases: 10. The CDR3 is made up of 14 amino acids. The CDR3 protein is CSVGLEPGGPEAFF. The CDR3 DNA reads TGCAGCGTTGGGTTGGAGCCAGGGGGCCCTGAAGCTTTCTTT.

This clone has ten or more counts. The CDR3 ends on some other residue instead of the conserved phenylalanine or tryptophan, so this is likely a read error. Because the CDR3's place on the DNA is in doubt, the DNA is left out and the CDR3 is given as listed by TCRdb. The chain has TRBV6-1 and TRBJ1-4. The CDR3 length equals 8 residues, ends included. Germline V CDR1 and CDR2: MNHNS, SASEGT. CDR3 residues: CASSEPLR.

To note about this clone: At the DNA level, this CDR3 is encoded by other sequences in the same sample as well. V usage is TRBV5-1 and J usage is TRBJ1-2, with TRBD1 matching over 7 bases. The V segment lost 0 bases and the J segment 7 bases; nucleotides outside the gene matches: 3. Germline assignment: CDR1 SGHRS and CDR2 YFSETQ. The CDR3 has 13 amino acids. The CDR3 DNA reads TGCGCCAGCAGCTTGGAACAGGGGACTGGCTACACCTTC. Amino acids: CASSLEQGTGYTF.

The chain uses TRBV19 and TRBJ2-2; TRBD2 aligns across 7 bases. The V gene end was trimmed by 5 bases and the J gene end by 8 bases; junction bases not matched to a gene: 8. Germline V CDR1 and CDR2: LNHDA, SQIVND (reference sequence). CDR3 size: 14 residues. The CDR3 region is CASSYTGGTGELFF. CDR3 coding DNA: TGTGCCAGTAGTTACACGGGGGGTACAGGGGAGCTGTTTTTT.

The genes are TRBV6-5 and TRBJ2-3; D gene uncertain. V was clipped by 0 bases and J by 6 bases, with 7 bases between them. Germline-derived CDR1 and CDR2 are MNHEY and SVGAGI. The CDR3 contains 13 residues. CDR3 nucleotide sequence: TGTGCCAGCAGTTACTCAGACGGGGATACGCAGTATTTT. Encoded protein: CASSYSDGDTQYF.

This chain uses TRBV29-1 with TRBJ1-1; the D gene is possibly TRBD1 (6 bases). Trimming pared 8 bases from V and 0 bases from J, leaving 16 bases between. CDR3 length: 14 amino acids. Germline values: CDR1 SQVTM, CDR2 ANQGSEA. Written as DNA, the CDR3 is TGCAGCTCACTGGGGGGGGGCCTGAACACTGAAGCTTTCTTT. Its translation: CSSLGGGLNTEAFF.

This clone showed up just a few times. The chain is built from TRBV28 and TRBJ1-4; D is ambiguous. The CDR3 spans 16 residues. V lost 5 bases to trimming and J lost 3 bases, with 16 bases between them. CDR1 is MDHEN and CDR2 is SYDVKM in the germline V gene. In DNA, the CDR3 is TGTGCCAGCAGTCCATTAGGTCGGGGATCTAATGAAAAACTGTTTTTT. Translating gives CASSPLGRGSNEKLFF.

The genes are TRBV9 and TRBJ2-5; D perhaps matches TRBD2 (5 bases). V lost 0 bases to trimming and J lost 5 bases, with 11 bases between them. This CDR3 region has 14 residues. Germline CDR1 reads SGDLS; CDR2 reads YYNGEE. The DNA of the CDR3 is TGTGCCAGCAGCGTAGGGTCTAGCTCGGAGACCCAGTACTTC. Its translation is CASSVGSSSETQYF.